One and the same sample provided the 26 T cell receptor beta chains below, sequenced in a study of blood T cell repertoires in COVID-19. Using immunoSEQ multiplex PCR, the repertoire was profiled, and TCRdb retains in-frame clones only, with some absent. The sample lists 260,000 or so clones, 83% occurring once. The sequencing input was PBMCs or T cells enriched from blood (not recorded which). The source is a woman between 40 and 55 years old who had been exposed to COVID-19.

The rearrangement uses TRBV7-2 and TRBJ2-5; 8 bases agree with TRBD2. This CDR3 is 16 amino acids long. Trimming removed 5 bases from V and 4 bases from J; junction bases left unmatched: 12. In germline, CDR1 is SGHTA, CDR2 FQGNSA. CDR3 DNA: TGTGCCAGCAGCCTTGGACTAGCTTTGATTCGAGAGACCCAGTACTTC. Amino acid sequence: CASSLGLALIRETQYF.

CDR3 residues: CASNQEKDRVFNTGELFF. CDR3 DNA sequence: TGTGCCAGCAACCAAGAAAAAGACAGGGTTTTTAACACCGGGGAGCTGTTTTTT. V and J are TRBV19 and TRBJ2-2, with TRBD1 identical over 7 bases. CDR3 length: 18 amino acids. Germline CDR1 and CDR2: LNHDA and SQIVND (reference sequence). Germline trimming cut 9 bases from V and 2 bases from J; bases unmatched to any gene: 18.

This chain links TRBV29-1 with TRBJ2-3; 8 positions match TRBD2. The CDR3 contains 14 residues. J lost 1 base, V lost 3 bases, and 3 bases had no gene match. Germline CDR1 SQVTM, CDR2 ANQGSEA. The CDR3 DNA sequence: TGCAGCGTTGATGACGGGGGGGGCACAGATACGCAGTATTTT. Its protein is CSVDDGGGTDTQYF.

The V gene is TRBV27, the J gene TRBJ1-4; no clear D gene. V was clipped by 5 bases and J by 7 bases, with 17 bases between them. Looked up from germline, CDR1 is MNHEY and CDR2 is SMNVEV (reference sequence). The CDR3 is made up of 15 amino acids. CDR3 DNA sequence: TGTGCCAGCAGTCCCCCCGGGGAGATTACTGAAAAACTGTTTTTT. Its translation: CASSPPGEITEKLFF.

This clone was seen only once. The V call is TRBV18, the J call TRBJ1-1; TRBD1 aligns across 7 bases. Trimming removed 9 bases from V and 1 base from J; junction bases left unmatched: 5. The germline gives CDR1 KGHSH, CDR2 LQKENI. This CDR3 has 13 residues. CDR3 amino acids: CASLGTANTEAFF. In DNA, the CDR3 is TGTGCCAGTCTCGGGACAGCGAACACTGAAGCTTTCTTT.

CDR3 sequence (DNA): TGCGCCAGCAGCTTGGAGGGGGCGGAAGAAAAACTGTTTTTT. It encodes CASSLEGAEEKLFF. This sequence joins TRBV5-1 and TRBJ1-4, with 7 bases aligning to TRBD1. This CDR3 has 14 residues. Germline CDR1 SGHRS, CDR2 YFSETQ. V shed 0 bases, J shed 8 bases, and the junction held 4 bases outside the gene matches.

The J gene is TRBJ1-6, the V gene TRBV5-6; D gene uncertain. The germline gives CDR1 SGHDT, CDR2 YYEEEE. Trimming removed 3 bases at V and 6 bases at J, with 7 bases between. This CDR3 comprises 13 residues. The CDR3 region is CASSSRLNSPLHF. The CDR3 region has the DNA TGTGCCAGCAGCTCAAGACTTAATTCACCCCTCCACTTT.

The V call is TRBV4-1, the J call TRBJ2-3; 7 positions match TRBD2. Germline V lookup: CDR1 MGHRA, CDR2 YSYEKL. V lost 0 bases to trimming and J lost 0 bases; unmatched junction nucleotides: 6. The CDR3 contains 17 residues. The CDR3 DNA follows: TGCGCCAGCAGCCAAGAGGGTAGCGGGTCTAGCACAGATACGCAGTATTTT. Its translation is CASSQEGSGSSTDTQYF.

The chain employs TRBV29-1 and TRBJ2-2, with TRBD2 matching over 8 bases. The length of the CDR3 is 14 residues. V was clipped by 6 bases and J by 5 bases; unmatched bases: 8. The germline CDR1 and CDR2 sequences are SQVTM and ANQGSEA. The CDR3 bases are TGCAGCGTCTCGGCCCGGGGGGGTACCGGGGAGCTGTTTTTT. Translating gives CSVSARGGTGELFF.

The chain joins TRBV5-1 to TRBJ1-2, with a tentative D call TRBD1 (5 bases). The CDR3 has 16 residues. Germline V CDR1 and CDR2: SGHRS, YFSETQ. V was shortened by 3 bases and J by 6 bases, with 21 bases between the two germline ends. The chain's CDR3 is CASSSSSGLKTNGYTF. As DNA, the CDR3 is TGCGCCAGCAGCTCCTCGTCGGGACTCAAAACGAATGGCTACACCTTC.

This clone was seen more than once but under ten times. This chain links TRBV6-2 or TRBV6-3 with TRBJ2-5, with TRBD2 matching over 15 bases. Trimming took 5 bases from V and 5 from J; bases not matched to a gene: 6. This CDR3 spans 16 amino acids. CDR1 is MNHEY, CDR2 SVGEGT, per germline. CDR3 in amino acids: CASSKGLAGGEETQYF. The CDR3 DNA follows: TGTGCCAGCAGTAAGGGACTAGCGGGGGGAGAGGAGACCCAGTACTTC.

To note about this clone: Since no conserved phenylalanine or tryptophan closes the CDR3, a read error is the likely cause. It is unclear where the CDR3 begins or ends on the DNA, so no DNA is shown, and the CDR3 is as TCRdb lists it. The gene calls are TRBV2 and TRBJ1-3; the table names TRBD1, a call not compared with the DNA. The CDR3 length is 11 residues, termini included. The V gene's germline CDR1 is SNHLY and CDR2 FYNNEI. CDR3 loop: CASSESRALML.

The chain combines TRBV7-9 with TRBJ1-2, with a weak D call TRBD1 (6 bases). Germline values: CDR1 SEHNR, CDR2 FQNEAQ (reference sequence). The CDR3 runs 15 residues. Trimming removed 6 bases from V and 7 bases from J, with 21 bases in between. The CDR3 loop is CASRLSLGAQSGYTF. The CDR3 DNA reads as TGTGCCAGCAGGTTAAGTCTGGGGGCGCAAAGTGGCTACACCTTC.

As DNA, the CDR3 is TGTGCCTGGAGTCGACAGCGCCAAAGCAATCAGCCCCAGCATTTT. This gives the protein CAWSRQRQSNQPQHF. The V gene is TRBV30, the J gene TRBJ1-5; TRBD1 might be the D (5 bases). The CDR3 length is 15 residues. CDR1 is GTSNPN, CDR2 SVGIG, per germline (reference sequence). With 2 bases removed from V and 1 base from J, the gap between germline ends came to 12 bases.

The rearrangement links TRBV4-2 to TRBJ2-5, with D unclear. The CDR3 length is 16 residues. Germline values: CDR1 LGHNA, CDR2 YNFKEQ. V was cut by 0 bases and J by 3 bases, with 14 bases left in between. The CDR3 sequence: CASSQDARGEEETQYF. CDR3 DNA sequence: TGTGCCAGCAGCCAAGATGCCCGAGGTGAGGAAGAGACCCAGTACTTC.

V usage is TRBV28 and J usage is TRBJ1-3; a weak D match, TRBD1 (5 bases). The length of the CDR3 is 16 residues. Trimming removed 4 bases from V and 0 bases from J, with 13 bases in between. Germline assignment: CDR1 MDHEN and CDR2 SYDVKM. CDR3 in DNA: TGTGCCAGCAGTTCGCCCCAGGGCCTCTCTGGAAACACCATATATTTT. Its translation is CASSSPQGLSGNTIYF.

The chain combines TRBV24-1 with TRBJ2-2; 10 bases match TRBD2. The V and J ends lost 1 base and 5 bases, in that order; junction bases with no gene match: 3. Germline CDR1 KGHDR, CDR2 SFDVKD. This CDR3 comprises 16 residues. The CDR3 spells CATSDFTSGATGELFF. In DNA, the CDR3 is TGTGCCACCAGTGATTTTACTAGCGGGGCAACCGGGGAGCTGTTTTTT.

The chain joins TRBV28 to TRBJ1-3; TRBD1 matches 11 bases. V shed 6 bases and J 4 bases; nucleotides not matched to a gene: 17. The germline CDR1 and CDR2 sequences are MDHEN and SYDVKM. CDR3 length: 19 amino acids. CDR3 bases: TGTGCCAGCAGCTACTTTGAGCATCCGGGACAGGGGGGGGGAAACACCATATATTTT. The encoded protein is CASSYFEHPGQGGGNTIYF.

This sequence joins TRBV28 and TRBJ2-3; 9 bases align to TRBD2. The ends lost 6 bases at V and 2 bases at J; junction bases unmatched: 12. Germline assignment: CDR1 MDHEN and CDR2 SYDVKM. This CDR3 is built from 17 residues. In DNA form, the CDR3 reads TGTGCCAGCAGGACGAGGGGACTAGCAGGGCCCACAGATACGCAGTATTTT. Amino acids: CASRTRGLAGPTDTQYF.

As DNA, the CDR3 is TGTGCCAGCAGCAACAGGCCTAGAGGCTACACCTTC. This codes for CASSNRPRGYTF. The chain carries TRBV6-5 and TRBJ1-2; maybe TRBD1 (5 bases). With 6 bases removed from V and 8 bases from J, the gap between germline ends came to 13 bases. Germline CDR1 is MNHEY and CDR2 is SVGAGI. The CDR3 contains 12 residues.

This clone was detected ten times or more. The chain joins TRBV5-1 to TRBJ1-1; the D is unclear. The V gene's germline CDR1 is SGHRS and CDR2 YFSETQ. The CDR3 totals 13 residues. The V end was cut by 0 bases, the J end by 7 bases, with 10 bases between. The CDR3 spells CASSLGTGGEAFF. CDR3 DNA sequence: TGCGCCAGCAGCTTGGGGACCGGAGGTGAAGCTTTCTTT.

The chain recombines TRBV27 with TRBJ1-6; D might be TRBD1 (5 bases). Trimming stripped 5 bases from V and 6 bases from J, with 14 bases between. This CDR3 comprises 15 residues. The V gene's germline CDR1 is MNHEY and CDR2 SMNVEV (reference sequence). This chain's CDR3 is CASSNPGLGNSPLHF. The CDR3 DNA reads TGTGCCAGCAGTAATCCGGGACTGGGTAATTCACCCCTCCACTTT.

The V call is TRBV5-1, the J call TRBJ1-1, with no clear D. CDR3 length: 15 amino acids. Germline V gene lookup returns CDR1 SGHRS and CDR2 YFSETQ. Between the trimmed V and J ends, which lost 2 bases and 4 bases, there was a span of 15 bases. CDR3 in amino acids: CASSFWEGQGTEAFF. The CDR3 DNA sequence: TGCGCCAGCAGCTTTTGGGAGGGCCAAGGCACTGAAGCTTTCTTT.

The gene calls are TRBV6-6 and TRBJ2-5; tentative D call: TRBD1 (6 bases). The CDR3 spans 12 residues. Per germline, CDR1 MNHNY and CDR2 SVGAGI (reference sequence). The V end was cut by 9 bases, the J end by 4 bases, with 12 bases between. The DNA of the CDR3 is TGTGCCAGTTGGGAACAGGGAGAGACCCAGTACTTC. Protein sequence: CASWEQGETQYF.

The chain is built from TRBV6-5 and TRBJ2-2, with 9 positions matching TRBD2. Germline trimming cut 7 bases from V and 7 bases from J; bases unmatched to any gene: 7. CDR3 length: 14 amino acids. Germline-derived CDR1 and CDR2 are MNHEY and SVGAGI. The DNA of the CDR3 is TGTGCCAGCATGGTAGCGGGGGATGTCGGGGAGCTGTTTTTT. Translating gives CASMVAGDVGELFF.

V gene TRBV4-3 combines with J gene TRBJ1-2; TRBD1 matches 7 bases. The germline V gene has CDR1 LGHNA and CDR2 YSLEER. After removal of 4 bases from V and 2 bases from J, the junction contained 4 bases not matched to a gene. The CDR3 covers 14 residues. CDR3 nucleotides: TGCGCCAGCAGCCCTTCGGGACAGAACTATGGCTACACCTTC. The encoded protein is CASSPSGQNYGYTF.